This T cell receptor beta chain was sequenced during a study of control samples from healthy donors and cancer patients. V was pared by 4 bases and J by 2 bases, with 9 bases between. CDR1 and CDR2 from the germline V gene are KGHSH and LQKENI. This CDR3 contains 13 residues. Libraries were prepared by immunoSEQ multiplex PCR; TCRdb keeps only in-frame clonotypes and omits some of them. The sample yields just over 80,000 clones, around 92% seen once. This clonotype was obtained from a man aged 50 to 59 in good health. The rearrangement joins TRBV18 to TRBJ2-7; D may be TRBD2 (5 bases). Sequencing was performed on blood. The CDR3 is CASSQGEAYEQYF. The CDR3 DNA follows: TGTGCCAGCTCACAGGGAGAAGCCTACGAGCAGTACTTC.